A selection of T cell receptor beta chains follows, all from one sample in a study of T cell responses to AZD1222 COVID-19 vaccine. Data came from immunoSEQ multiplex PCR; TCRdb stores just in-frame clones and leaves some out. The sample includes about 110,000 clones, roughly nine tenths of them seen just once. This sample comprised peripheral blood, obtained on day 0 of AZD1222 vaccination. The receptors were sampled from an adult in good health. Each CDR3 is given with its conserved first and last residue. D genes are given only for firm matches. Size values are once, few and many counts, or a class for expanded clones, and some rows have none.

D gene | J gene | V gene | clone size | CDR3 protein | CDR3 DNA
TRBD1 | TRBJ2-7 | TRBV2 | NA | CANGQGNYEQYF | TGTGCCAACGGACAGGGGAACTACGAGCAGTACTTC
TRBD1 | TRBJ1-3 | TRBV11-3 | few | CASSPGGLTSGNTIYF | TGTGCCAGCAGCCCAGGGGGGCTTACTTCTGGAAACACCATATATTTT
NA | TRBJ1-2 | TRBV5-5 | few | CASSLIKPQGRGGYTF | TGTGCCAGCAGCTTGATAAAGCCACAGGGTCGGGGTGGCTACACCTTC
TRBD1 | TRBJ2-5 | TRBV18 | NA | CASSPDRASTQYF | TGTGCCAGCTCACCGGACAGGGCTAGTACCCAGTACTTC
NA | TRBJ2-1 | TRBV3-1/TRBV3-2 | NA | CASSQPPFNEQFF | TGTGCCAGCAGCCAACCCCCATTCAATGAGCAGTTCTTC
NA | TRBJ2-5 | TRBV4-2 | NA | CASSQDWATQETQYF | TGTGCCAGCAGCCAAGATTGGGCTACGCAAGAGACCCAGTACTTC
NA | TRBJ2-3 | TRBV15 | NA | CATSRLTAPSTDTQYF | TGTGCCACCAGCAGATTGACTGCCCCTAGCACAGATACGCAGTATTTT
NA | TRBJ2-1 | TRBV7-9 | NA | CASSRTLGGDNEQFF | TGTGCCAGCAGCAGGACATTAGGGGGGGACAATGAGCAGTTCTTC
NA | TRBJ2-5 | TRBV11-1 | NA | CASSLGKETQYF | TGTGCCAGCAGCTTAGGAAAAGAGACCCAGTACTTC
NA | TRBJ1-6 | TRBV19 | NA | CASTTGGTLYNSPLHF | TGTGCCAGTACCACCGGCGGGACACTTTATAATTCACCCCTCCACTTT
NA | TRBJ2-7 | TRBV25-1 | few | CASSDTNTREQYF | TGTGCCAGCAGTGATACAAATACACGGGAGCAGTACTTC
TRBD2 | TRBJ2-3 | TRBV7-8 | NA | CASSFGLAGADTQYF | TGTGCCAGCAGCTTCGGGCTAGCGGGGGCAGATACGCAGTATTTT
NA | TRBJ2-3 | TRBV29-1 | NA | CSVGDSTDTQYF | TGCAGCGTCGGGGACAGCACAGATACGCAGTATTTT
TRBD1 | TRBJ1-5 | TRBV19 | NA | CASSTDRGHDQPQHF | TGTGCCAGTAGCACTGACAGGGGGCACGATCAGCCCCAGCATTTT
NA | TRBJ1-2 | TRBV5-1 | NA | CASSLGETDTGGYTF | TGCGCCAGCAGCTTAGGAGAGACGGATACGGGCGGCTACACCTTC